The entry that follows covers one TCR beta chain sequence. Its matching antigen is unknown. This may arise from a read error, as a much more abundant clone is one base away. The sample is drawn from a study of tumor-infiltrating lymphocytes in primary liver carcinoma. Overall study: Tissue type made little difference to sample yields of roughly 3.5 to 7.13 million productive TCRbeta reads.

Each 20-30 mg portion of unsorted bulk tissue served as the source for co-extraction of RNA and DNA. By surgical resection, the patients were treated for their primary liver carcinoma. The investigators made TCR beta cDNA from approximately 500 ng total RNA, using a constant-region primer. Three-round nested multiplex PCR performed with slightly modified ARM-PCR produced the TCR beta libraries. TRBV1-TRBV30 forward primers paired with a C-beta reverse primer were used in the first two PCR rounds, which ran roughly 11 cycles each. TCRdb reanalysed the multiplex PCR reads using MiXCR and keeps one entry per CDR3 protein. Of 80,000 or so distinct CDR3 sequences listed, 71% are singletons. Broader study findings: All five tumor regions shared only about 7-25% of top clones.

Looked up from germline, CDR1 is MDHEN and CDR2 is SYDVKM. Trimming stripped 5 bases from V and 1 base from J, with 14 bases between. This CDR3 region has 15 residues. This chain connects TRBV28 to TRBJ1-2; D is ambiguous. What was sequenced was liver tumor tissue from sampling region 4. Noted subset: tumor region T4, right-lateral pole. This TCR was sampled from a woman aged 55-69 years with primary liver carcinoma and hepatitis B virus infection. For the CDR3, the DNA is TGTGCCAGCAGTGAATCGGACGGAGGTAACTATGGCTACACCTTC. Its translation: CASSESDGGNYGYTF.